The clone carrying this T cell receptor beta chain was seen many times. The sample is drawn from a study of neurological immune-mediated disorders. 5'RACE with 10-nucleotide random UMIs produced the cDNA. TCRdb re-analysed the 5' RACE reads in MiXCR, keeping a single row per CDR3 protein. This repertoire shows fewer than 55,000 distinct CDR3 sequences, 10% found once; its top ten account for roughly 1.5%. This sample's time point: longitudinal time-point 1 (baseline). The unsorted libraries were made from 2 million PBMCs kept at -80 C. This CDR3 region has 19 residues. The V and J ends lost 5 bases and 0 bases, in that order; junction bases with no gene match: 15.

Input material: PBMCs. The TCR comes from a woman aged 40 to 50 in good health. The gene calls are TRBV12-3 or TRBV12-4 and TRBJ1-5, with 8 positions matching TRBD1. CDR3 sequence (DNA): TGTGCCAGCAGTCCGACGACAGGGGCAAGACTTCATAGCAATCAGCCCCAGCATTTT. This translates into CASSPTTGARLHSNQPQHF.